A selection of T cell receptor beta chains follows, all from one sample in a study of Tregs in tolerant kidney transplant recipients. Sequencing was performed with immunoSEQ multiplex PCR; in TCRdb, only in-frame clones are kept and a portion is missing. The table shows about 69,000 clones, with around 90% occurring only once. The sample here was CD4+ T cells from blood, taken before the transplant. The receptors derive from a human donor who received a combined kidney and bone marrow transplant. Both conserved end residues are part of each CDR3. D genes are given only for firm matches. Size is stated for part of the rows, as once, few or many counts, or as a class when the clone is expanded.

cdr3_nt cdr3_aa cdr3_length d_call clone_size j_call v_call
TGTGCCAGCAGCCATCGGCGGCCTAGCGGACAAGAGACCCAGTACTTC CASSHRRPSGQETQYF 16 TRBD2 - TRBJ2-5 TRBV5-8
TGTGCCAGCAGCCTGGGGACAGGGATTTACAATGAGCAGTTCTTC CASSLGTGIYNEQFF 15 TRBD1 - TRBJ2-1 TRBV5-4
TGTGCCAGCAGTTTGAAGGGGTACGGCTACACCTTC CASSLKGYGYTF 12 - - TRBJ1-2 TRBV28
TGTGCCTGGAGTCAGGGGTTAGGCAATCAGCCCCAGCATTTT CAWSQGLGNQPQHF 14 - - TRBJ1-5 TRBV30
TGCGCCAGCAGCTTGGAAGACAGATCTAGCACAGATACGCAGTATTTT CASSLEDRSSTDTQYF 16 - - TRBJ2-3 TRBV5-1
TGTGCCAGCAGCCCCTCCCCGGACAGGGGGCGTCAGCCCCAGCATTTT CASSPSPDRGRQPQHF 16 TRBD1 - TRBJ1-5 TRBV7-2
TGTGCCAGCAGTTGGGACAGGGCCCAGCCCCAGCATTTT CASSWDRAQPQHF 13 TRBD1 - TRBJ1-5 TRBV28
TGTGCCAGTAGGACCGTGGGACAGGGAAGTTCCTACGAGCAGTACTTC CASRTVGQGSSYEQYF 16 TRBD1 - TRBJ2-7 TRBV19
TGTGCCAGCAGCCAAGGTGGGAGATCTGCAGATACGCAGTATTTT CASSQGGRSADTQYF 15 - - TRBJ2-3 TRBV4-2
TGTGCCAGCAGTTCACACTACTTAGAGACCCAGTACTTC CASSSHYLETQYF 13 - - TRBJ2-5 TRBV28
TGTGCCAGCAGCCTAGCGACTTACAATGAGCAGTTCTTC CASSLATYNEQFF 13 - - TRBJ2-1 TRBV14
TGCGCCAGCAGCTTATCTCGCGCGCAAGAGACCCAGTACTTC CASSLSRAQETQYF 14 - - TRBJ2-5 TRBV5-1
TGTGCCAGCAGCCCAAACGGGGACACTGAAGCTTTCTTT CASSPNGDTEAFF 13 - - TRBJ1-1 TRBV7-3
TGTGCCAGTAGGGACAGGGCGAACACCGGGGAGCTGTTTTTT CASRDRANTGELFF 14 TRBD1 - TRBJ2-2 TRBV19
TGTGCCAGCAGTTACACTTATCTCGACAGGGCAGAGACCCAGTACTTC CASSYTYLDRAETQYF 16 TRBD1 - TRBJ2-5 TRBV6-5
TGTGCCAGCTCACCAGGACTAGCGGGAGATAATGAGCAGTTCTTC CASSPGLAGDNEQFF 15 TRBD2 - TRBJ2-1 TRBV18
TGTGCCTGGAGTGGGGGACAGGGGAGATCTGAAGCTTTCTTT CAWSGGQGRSEAFF 14 TRBD1 few TRBJ1-1 TRBV30
TGTGCCAGCAGTGCCGGGAGTCCCCTAGAAAAACTGTTTTTT CASSAGSPLEKLFF 14 - once TRBJ1-4 TRBV6-1
TGTGCCAGCAGTGAATTGGCAGGGAACACTGAAGCTTTCTTT CASSELAGNTEAFF 14 - - TRBJ1-1 TRBV6-1
TGTGCCAGTAGCTTGACAGGGGGCACTGAAGCTTTCTTT CASSLTGGTEAFF 13 TRBD1 - TRBJ1-1 TRBV19
TGTGCCAGCTCGGTATCTAGCGGGAGATCGGTCTCCTACAATGAGCAGTTCTTC CASSVSSGRSVSYNEQFF 18 TRBD2 - TRBJ2-1 TRBV18
TGTGCCAGCAGTATAGGGGACAATCAGCCCCAGCATTTT CASSIGDNQPQHF 13 - - TRBJ1-5 TRBV25-1
TGTGCCAGCAGTTCCTCGACTAGCAGGCACGAGCAGTACTTC CASSSSTSRHEQYF 14 TRBD2 - TRBJ2-7 TRBV2
TGTGCCAGCAGCCCAGGGGTCCGAGAACAGGGGAACACAGATACGCAGTATTTT CASSPGVREQGNTDTQYF 18 TRBD1 - TRBJ2-3 TRBV28
TGTGCCAGCAGCAAAAGGGGTCCCAGCCACGAAGGTAGCAATCAGCCCCAGCATTTT CASSKRGPSHEGSNQPQHF 19 - - TRBJ1-5 TRBV21-1
TGTGCCAGCAGCTTGACCGGGTCCTACGAGCAGTACTTC CASSLTGSYEQYF 13 - - TRBJ2-7 TRBV5-4
TGCGCCAGCAGCCCGACAGGGTGGAATGAAAAACTGTTTTTT CASSPTGWNEKLFF 14 TRBD1 - TRBJ1-4 TRBV4-1
TGCGCCAGCAGCCAACTAACGACAACCCAAGAGACCCAGTACTTC CASSQLTTTQETQYF 15 - - TRBJ2-5 TRBV4-1
TGTGCCACCCGCCGGGATGAGCAGTTCTTC CATRRDEQFF 10 - - TRBJ2-1 TRBV2
TGTGCCAGCAGCCGAGACAGCGTCCGCTATGGCTACACCTTC CASSRDSVRYGYTF 14 - - TRBJ1-2 TRBV7-2
TGTGCCAGCAGCCGTTCCGGGACAGGAACTTACGAGCAGTACTTC CASSRSGTGTYEQYF 15 TRBD1 - TRBJ2-7 TRBV7-9
TGCGCCAGCAGCTTCTCACAGCCGAACACTGAAGCTTTCTTT CASSFSQPNTEAFF 14 - - TRBJ1-1 TRBV5-1
TGTGCCAGCAGCTTAGGGAGCGCGGCTGGCTACACCTTC CASSLGSAAGYTF 13 - few TRBJ1-2 TRBV7-9
TGTGCCAGCAGCCCTGCCGAGACAGCTGGAAACACCATATATTTT CASSPAETAGNTIYF 15 - - TRBJ1-3 TRBV7-7
TGTGCCAGTAGTGACGACAGTGCCTGGAATCAGCCCCAGCATTTT CASSDDSAWNQPQHF 15 - - TRBJ1-5 TRBV19
TGCAGCGTTGTAGGGACAGGGGAAACTGAAGCTTTCTTT CSVVGTGETEAFF 13 TRBD1 - TRBJ1-1 TRBV29-1
TGTGCCAGCAGCTTAGGCCCACTAGCGGGAGCTTACGAGCAGTACTTC CASSLGPLAGAYEQYF 16 TRBD2 - TRBJ2-7 TRBV11-1
TGTGCCAGCAGTTCCCATAACTATGGCTACACCTTC CASSSHNYGYTF 12 - - TRBJ1-2 TRBV28
TGTGCCTGGAGCGGTGGACAGCTCCCCTCCGGGGAGCAGTACTTC CAWSGGQLPSGEQYF 15 - - TRBJ2-7 TRBV30
TGTGCCAGCAGTGGACCACAGGGGTTCATGACCGGGGAGCTGTTTTTT CASSGPQGFMTGELFF 16 TRBD1 once TRBJ2-2 TRBV28
TGTGCCAGCAGCTCCGCGGTAAACACCATATATTTT CASSSAVNTIYF 12 - - TRBJ1-3 TRBV7-9
TGCGCCAGCAGCCCCTTGACTAGCGGGAGGGGCTACGAGCAGTACTTC CASSPLTSGRGYEQYF 16 TRBD2 - TRBJ2-7 TRBV5-1
TGCGCCAGCAGCGCCACTAGCGGGATTTACAATGAGCAGTTCTTC CASSATSGIYNEQFF 15 TRBD2 once TRBJ2-1 TRBV5-1
TGTGCCAGTAGGGACACCTCCTACGAGCAGTACTTC CASRDTSYEQYF 12 - - TRBJ2-7 TRBV19
TGTGCCAGCAGCCCGAGGGCTGGCTATGGCTACACCTTC CASSPRAGYGYTF 13 - - TRBJ1-2 TRBV28
TGTGCCAGTAGTCCGAGCCCTAGCGTACTCTACAATGAGCAGTTCTTC CASSPSPSVLYNEQFF 16 - - TRBJ2-1 TRBV19
TGCGCCAGCAGATCCGACAGGGGATACGAGCAGTACTTC CASRSDRGYEQYF 13 TRBD1 - TRBJ2-7 TRBV10-2
TGTGCCAGCAGCTCAGGATTAAATCAGCCCCAGCATTTT CASSSGLNQPQHF 13 - few TRBJ1-5 TRBV5-8
TGTGCCAGCAGTTTCCCCCTAGGTCGGGCTAATGAAAAACTGTTTTTT CASSFPLGRANEKLFF 16 - - TRBJ1-4 TRBV28